The entry below describes one TCR beta chain. Antigen unknown. A clone one base away is much larger, so this may be a read error. The data are from a study of regulatory T cells in long-lasting Graves disease. Overall study findings and caveats: The TCR repertoire of persistent Graves' patients was less diverse than that of newly diagnosed ones. Exclusively peripheral blood, rather than thyroid tissue, was studied.

Construction of the TCR beta libraries employed iRepertoire HTBI primers in conjunction with Arm-PCR of CDR3 regions. TCRdb re-analysed the multiplex PCR reads in MiXCR, keeping a single row per CDR3 protein. The sample holds some 370,000 distinct CDR3 sequences, 20% seen once. Time point here: persistent/refractory GD, antithyroid drugs over 5 years with positive TRAb. Isolated PBMC RNA provided the starting material for the TCR library. This CDR3 has 17 amino acids. Germline V lookup: CDR1 SEHNR, CDR2 FQNEAQ (reference sequence). This TCR derives from a female donor with Graves disease. The genes are TRBV7-9 and TRBJ1-5, with D maybe TRBD1 (5 bases). Sample: peripheral blood mononuclear cells (PBMCs), taken when the disease was refractory, from a patient treated with antithyroid drugs. The CDR3 sequence: CASSSMGRGGSNRPQHF. As DNA, the CDR3 is TGTGCCAGCAGCTCTATGGGACGGGGCGGGAGCAATCGGCCCCAGCATTTT.